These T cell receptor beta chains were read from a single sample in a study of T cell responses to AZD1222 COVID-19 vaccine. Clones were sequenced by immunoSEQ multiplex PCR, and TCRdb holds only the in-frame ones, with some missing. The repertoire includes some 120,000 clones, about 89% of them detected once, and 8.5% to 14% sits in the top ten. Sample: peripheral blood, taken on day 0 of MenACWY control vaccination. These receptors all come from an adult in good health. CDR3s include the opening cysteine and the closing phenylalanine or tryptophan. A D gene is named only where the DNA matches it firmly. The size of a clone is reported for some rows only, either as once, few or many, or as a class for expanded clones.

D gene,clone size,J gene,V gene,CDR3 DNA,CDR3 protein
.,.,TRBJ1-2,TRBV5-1,TGCGCCAGCAGCCTCAACAGCTATGGCTACACCTTC,CASSLNSYGYTF
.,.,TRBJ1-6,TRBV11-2,TGTGCCAGCAGCCAGAGGGAGTTTCATAATTCACCCCTCCACTTT,CASSQREFHNSPLHF
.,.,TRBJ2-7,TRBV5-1,TGCGCCAGCAGCTTGGCCTATTCTAGAATCTACGAGCAGTACTTC,CASSLAYSRIYEQYF
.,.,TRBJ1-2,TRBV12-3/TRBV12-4,TGTGCCAGCAGGCTCGGGGGGAACTATGGCTACACCTTC,CASRLGGNYGYTF
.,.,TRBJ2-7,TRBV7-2,TGTGCCAGCAGCGAGGACGGGTGGTCGGTCTACGAGCAGTACTTC,CASSEDGWSVYEQYF
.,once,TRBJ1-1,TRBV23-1,TGCGCCAGCAGTCAATCGGGGCAGAAGGGTGAAGCTTTCTTT,CASSQSGQKGEAFF
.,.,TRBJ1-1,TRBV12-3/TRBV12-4,TGTGCCAGCAGCTGGAACATGAACACTGAAGCTTTCTTT,CASSWNMNTEAFF
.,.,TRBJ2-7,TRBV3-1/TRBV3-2,TGTGCCAGCAGCCCGTTTTGGACCTACGAGCAGTACTTC,CASSPFWTYEQYF
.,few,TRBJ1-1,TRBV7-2,TGTGCCAGCAGCCAACCCCCGAACACTGAAGCTTTCTTT,CASSQPPNTEAFF
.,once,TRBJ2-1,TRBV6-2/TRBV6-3,TGTGCCAGCAGTTGGGGAGTAGGTGGGGAGCAGTTCTTC,CASSWGVGGEQFF